The 22 T cell receptor beta chains listed next were all sequenced from one sample in a study of OX40 agonist ivuxolimab in advanced cancers. The data were produced by immunoSEQ multiplex PCR, yet TCRdb's version contains in-frame clones alone and is incomplete. There are 37,000 or so clones in the sample; almost 85% occur only once, and about 2% lies in the top ten. The sequencing here drew on CD4+ or CD8+ T cells sorted from blood, taken in a trial of the OX40 agonist ivuxolimab. Source of these receptors: an adult with an advanced solid tumor such as melanoma, head and neck, liver or kidney cancer.

This chain links TRBV27 with TRBJ2-5, with D unclear. CDR1 is MNHEY, CDR2 SMNVEV, per germline (reference sequence). This CDR3 contains 14 residues. V lost 1 base, J lost 4 bases, and 10 bases lay in between. Here the CDR3 reads CASSLWGLGETQYF. CDR3 sequence (DNA): TGTGCCAGCAGTTTATGGGGTTTGGGAGAGACCCAGTACTTC.

The V and J genes are TRBV5-3 and TRBJ2-1; the D gene is possibly TRBD2 (6 bases). TRBV5-3 is reported as an ORF; its role is uncertain. The CDR3 contains 20 residues. The V end lost 6 bases, the J end lost 1 base, and 29 bases lay between the germline ends. This CDR3 is CARIVAVTSPTTRSYNEQFF. The CDR3 DNA is TGTGCCAGAATAGTCGCCGTGACTAGTCCTACCACACGATCCTACAATGAGCAGTTCTTC.

Only a few counts were recorded for this clone. The chain recombines TRBV5-6 with TRBJ1-1; 9 nucleotides agree with TRBD1. The CDR3 runs to 15 residues. Trimming removed 1 base from V and 7 bases from J; junction bases left unmatched: 8. Germline V gene lookup returns CDR1 SGHDT and CDR2 YYEEEE. The chain's CDR3 is CASSLPGTGKGEAFF. Written as DNA, the CDR3 is TGTGCCAGCAGCTTGCCAGGGACAGGGAAGGGTGAAGCTTTCTTT.

The V and J genes are TRBV7-9 and TRBJ2-1, with 8 bases identical to TRBD2. The germline gives CDR1 SEHNR, CDR2 FQNEAQ (reference sequence). Trimming at V came to 7 bases and at J to 5 bases, leaving 16 bases not matched to a gene. The CDR3 is made up of 17 amino acids. CDR3 DNA: TGTGCCAGCACCCCTGGCACGGGAGGGAGGGCAGACAATGAGCAGTTCTTC. Its protein is CASTPGTGGRADNEQFF.

This chain links TRBV7-9 with TRBJ1-1; maybe TRBD1 (5 bases). The germline V and J ends were trimmed by 5 bases and 1 base, with 17 bases remaining between them. CDR1 and CDR2 from the germline V gene are SEHNR and FQNEAQ (reference sequence). The length of the CDR3 is 16 residues. Here the CDR3 DNA reads TGTGCCAGCAGCATCGCGGGGGGAGTAGAGAACACTGAAGCTTTCTTT. Amino acid sequence: CASSIAGGVENTEAFF.

The chain uses TRBV11-2 and TRBJ1-5; 10 nucleotides align to TRBD1. Looked up from germline, CDR1 is SGHAT and CDR2 is FQNNGV. This CDR3 contains 14 residues. The trim removed 5 bases at V and 7 bases at J, leaving 5 bases unmatched. The CDR3 nucleotides read TGTGCCAGCAGCAAGGGACAGGGGAGCCAGCCCCAGCATTTT. Amino acid sequence: CASSKGQGSQPQHF.

V and J are TRBV10-3 and TRBJ2-5; D is perhaps TRBD1 (6 bases). In germline, CDR1 is ENHRY, CDR2 SYGVKD. The V end was cut by 0 bases, the J end by 1 base, with 9 bases between. CDR3 length equals 15 residues. The CDR3: CAISESVQGQETQYF. CDR3 coding DNA: TGTGCCATCAGTGAGTCGGTACAGGGCCAAGAGACCCAGTACTTC.

This CDR3 reads CASSFWGTRDEKLFF. CDR3 DNA: TGCGCCAGCAGCTTCTGGGGAACGCGTGATGAAAAACTGTTTTTT. The chain combines TRBV5-1 with TRBJ1-4; D is undetermined. This CDR3 contains 15 residues. V was shortened by 2 bases and J by 6 bases, with 14 bases between the two germline ends. Germline-derived CDR1 and CDR2 are SGHRS and YFSETQ.

The V call is TRBV28, the J call TRBJ1-5; no firm D call. CDR3 size: 14 residues. Germline CDR1 and CDR2: MDHEN and SYDVKM. V lost 6 bases to trimming and J lost 6 bases, with 15 bases between them. CDR3 amino acids: CASSTRSGGQPQHF. The CDR3 DNA sequence: TGTGCCAGCAGCACTCGTTCAGGAGGTCAGCCCCAGCATTTT.

The J gene is TRBJ2-3, the V gene TRBV29-1, with D hard to call. V was pared by 3 bases and J by 0 bases, with 7 bases between. The CDR3 runs to 13 residues. Germline CDR1 SQVTM, CDR2 ANQGSEA. The CDR3: CSVDSPSTDTQYF. In nucleotides, the CDR3 is TGCAGCGTTGACAGCCCTAGCACAGATACGCAGTATTTT.

CDR3 bases: TGTGCCAGCAGTTTATATAGCGGGGGGGCGGAGACCCAGTACTTC. Protein sequence: CASSLYSGGAETQYF. The V call is TRBV28, the J call TRBJ2-5; TRBD2 matches at 11 bases. The CDR3 is made up of 15 amino acids. After removal of 1 base from V and 5 bases from J, the junction contained 3 bases not matched to a gene. Germline V CDR1 and CDR2: MDHEN, SYDVKM.

J is TRBJ2-7 and V is TRBV18, with TRBD2 matching 7 bases. The length of the CDR3 is 15 residues. In germline, CDR1 is KGHSH, CDR2 LQKENI. J lost 1 base, V lost 3 bases, and 6 bases had no gene match. CDR3 nucleotides: TGTGCCAGCTCACCTACCAGCGGGGATTCCTACGAGCAGTACTTC. Translation gives CASSPTSGDSYEQYF. The complete variable domain, with remaining parts taken from reference TRBV18 and TRBJ2-7, reads NAGVMQNPRHLVRRRGQEARLRCSPMKGHSHVYWYRQLPEEGLKFMVYLQKENIIDESGMPKERFSAEFPKEGPSILRIQQVVRGDSAAYFCASSPTSGDSYEQYFGPGTRLTVT.

The chain links TRBV7-8 to TRBJ2-1; 10 bases match TRBD1. V lost 4 bases, J lost 6 bases, and 12 bases stayed unmatched. This CDR3 has 17 residues. CDR1 and CDR2 (germline): SGHVS, FQNEAQ. The chain's CDR3 is CASSSPKDRGLSNEQFF. The CDR3 nucleotides read TGTGCCAGCAGCTCCCCGAAGGACAGGGGGTTAAGCAATGAGCAGTTCTTC.

The rearrangement uses TRBV30 and TRBJ1-1; the D gene is possibly TRBD1 (5 bases). The CDR3 extends over 12 amino acids. Germline V gives CDR1 GTSNPN, CDR2 SVGIG (reference sequence). V dropped 1 base and J dropped 7 bases, with 10 bases sitting between them. The CDR3 loop reads CAWSETDGEAFF. For the CDR3, the DNA is TGTGCCTGGAGTGAGACAGACGGTGAAGCTTTCTTT.

V gene TRBV2 combines with J gene TRBJ2-2; no clear D. This CDR3 has 14 residues. Germline CDR1 and CDR2: SNHLY and FYNNEI. The ends were cut back, 3 bases at V and 7 bases at J, with 12 bases in the middle. The CDR3 loop reads CASSDYATVGELFF. Written as DNA, the CDR3 is TGTGCCAGCAGTGACTACGCGACTGTCGGGGAGCTGTTTTTT.

The chain combines TRBV7-2 with TRBJ1-1; D is unclear. V dropped 1 base and J dropped 3 bases, with 9 bases sitting between them. Germline-derived CDR1 and CDR2 are SGHTA and FQGNSA. The CDR3 covers 14 residues. The CDR3, as DNA: TGTGCCAGCAGCTTAGATCCCTTCTACACTGAAGCTTTCTTT. Translation gives CASSLDPFYTEAFF.

This clone was seen a handful of times. The V and J genes are TRBV10-1 and TRBJ1-2; no clear D gene. Deletions cut 0 bases from V and 8 bases from J, with 10 bases between. Germline V lookup: CDR1 WNHNN, CDR2 SYGVQD (reference sequence). The CDR3 contains 13 residues. CDR3 sequence (DNA): TGCGCCAGCAGTGAGTCCCGGGGTAGAGGCTACACCTTC. Translating gives CASSESRGRGYTF.

This rearrangement joins TRBV18 to TRBJ2-6; no clear D. The CDR3 has 15 amino acids. Germline V gives CDR1 KGHSH, CDR2 LQKENI. V was clipped by 4 bases and J by 4 bases, with 11 bases between them. CDR3 in amino acids: CASSQLDFGANVLTF. DNA of the CDR3: TGTGCCAGCTCACAACTCGACTTCGGGGCCAACGTCCTGACTTTC.

The genes are TRBV19 and TRBJ2-5; a possible D gene is TRBD2 (5 bases). Looked up from germline, CDR1 is LNHDA and CDR2 is SQIVND (reference sequence). The length of the CDR3 is 15 residues. The V and J ends lost 5 bases and 1 base respectively, with 14 bases between them. CDR3 nucleotides: TGTGCCAGTAGTCCAACCGACTACCGCCAAGAGACCCAGTACTTC. Protein: CASSPTDYRQETQYF. The full variable domain, with the rest looked up from reference TRBV19 and TRBJ2-5, is DGGITQSPKYLFRKEGQNVTLSCEQNLNHDAMYWYRQDPGQGLRLIYYSQIVNDFQKGDIAEGYSVSREKKESFPLTVTSAQKNPTAFYLCASSPTDYRQETQYFGPGTRLLVL.

The V call is TRBV27, the J call TRBJ1-5; D call uncertain. Trimming removed 4 bases at V and 0 bases at J, with 16 bases between. This CDR3 spans 17 amino acids. CDR1 is MNHEY, CDR2 SMNVEV, per germline (reference sequence). CDR3 DNA: TGTGCCAGCAGTTCCAACCCCTCCAGTACTAGCAATCAGCCCCAGCATTTT. Its protein is CASSSNPSSTSNQPQHF.

This clone was found a few times. This rearrangement joins TRBV11-2 to TRBJ2-4; D remains unclear. The CDR3 extends over 13 amino acids. The germline CDR1 and CDR2 sequences are SGHAT and FQNNGV. V lost 0 bases and J 6 bases, leaving 6 bases between the germline ends. The CDR3 is CASSLEPGNIQYF. CDR3 nucleotides: TGTGCCAGCAGCTTAGAGCCGGGAAACATTCAGTACTTC.

The chain recombines TRBV6-1 with TRBJ2-3, with D perhaps TRBD2 (5 bases). This CDR3 comprises 13 residues. Germline V gene sequence: CDR1 MNHNS, CDR2 SASEGT. Trimming removed 3 bases from V and 4 bases from J, with 8 bases in between. Here the CDR3 DNA reads TGTGCCAGCAGTGATGCGGGTGCAGATACGCAGTATTTT. Its translation: CASSDAGADTQYF.